The 28 T cell receptor beta chains below all came from one sample that was sequenced in a study of T cells in Graves' hyperthyroidism and ophthalmopathy. Authors of the study amplified TCR beta CDR3 regions from RNA transcripts. With the HTBI primer set, the TCR CDR3 went through a first round of RT-PCR. MiXCR, applied by TCRdb to the multiplex PCR reads, yields one record per CDR3 protein. The table includes roughly 660,000 distinct CDR3 sequences, 15% to 20% detected once. Input material: blood. The receptors derive from a man aged 45-65 years with Graves' hyperthyroidism.

This clonotype was seen repeatedly, ten times or more. The chain recombines TRBV27 with TRBJ2-7; 11 positions match TRBD2. CDR1 and CDR2 (germline): MNHEY, SMNVEV (reference sequence). There are 15 residues in the CDR3. The V and J ends lost 6 bases and 2 bases, in that order; junction bases with no gene match: 6. The CDR3, as DNA: TGTGCCAGCAGAAGAACGACTAGCGGGACCTACGAGCAGTACTTC. Translation: CASRRTTSGTYEQYF.

This clonotype was seen a single time. The V and J genes are TRBV20-1 and TRBJ1-4; 7 nucleotides align to TRBD1. Germline V gene sequence: CDR1 DFQATT, CDR2 SNEGSKA (reference sequence). V lost 6 bases, J lost 3 bases, and 7 bases stayed unmatched. The CDR3 length is 14 residues. The CDR3 DNA reads as TGCAGTGCGCGAGGTGGGACAGCTAATGAAAAACTGTTTTTT. It is translated as CSARGGTANEKLFF.

This clonotype was recorded many times. The J gene is TRBJ1-1, the V gene TRBV18; 7 bases are a match to TRBD1. The germline V gene encodes CDR1 KGHSH and CDR2 LQKENI. The CDR3 consists of 15 residues. V lost 0 bases and J lost 3; bases outside the gene matches: 4. The CDR3 protein is CASSPPTGRDTEAFF. The CDR3 DNA sequence: TGTGCCAGCTCACCACCGACAGGGAGAGACACTGAAGCTTTCTTT.

This rearrangement joins TRBV20-1 to TRBJ1-1; maybe TRBD1 (6 bases). Germline V gives CDR1 DFQATT, CDR2 SNEGSKA (reference sequence). CDR3 length: 17 amino acids. Trimming cost V 2 bases and J 1 base, with 20 bases left between them. In DNA, the CDR3 is TGCAGTGCTAGATTACCATTACAGGGCTGGGGGAACACTGAAGCTTTCTTT. Its protein product is CSARLPLQGWGNTEAFF.

In this sample, this clonotype turned up a few times. This chain joins TRBV7-3 and TRBJ1-5; D is uncertain. Trimming took off 1 base at V and 6 bases at J, with 40 bases between the two ends. Germline values: CDR1 SGHTA, CDR2 FQGTGA. The CDR3 has 24 amino acids. CDR3 sequence: CASSLNRGGMGGILRCNMGQPQHF. DNA of the CDR3: TGTGCCAGCAGCTTAAACCGAGGCGGGATGGGAGGGATTTTAAGATGCAACATGGGTCAGCCCCAGCATTTT.

This clonotype came up a few times. The chain couples TRBV6-1 to TRBJ2-7; possible D gene TRBD2, 6 bases. The CDR3 consists of 13 residues. Germline loops: CDR1 MNHNS, CDR2 SASEGT. Trimming pared 6 bases from V and 3 bases from J, leaving 12 bases between. This CDR3 is CASRPGEVYEQYF. CDR3 DNA sequence: TGTGCCAGCAGGCCCGGGGAGGTCTACGAGCAGTACTTC.

The sample holds many counts of this clonotype. This CDR3 reads CASSLSVAGAEQFF. DNA of the CDR3: TGTGCCAGCAGTTTATCGGTGGCGGGAGCTGAGCAGTTCTTC. The chain recombines TRBV12-3 or TRBV12-4 with TRBJ2-1, with TRBD2 matching over 7 bases. The CDR3 is 14 amino acids. J lost 9 bases, V lost 2 bases, and 7 bases had no gene match.

The CDR3 reads CASSLQGGRFGQPQHF. Here the CDR3 DNA reads TGTGCCAGCAGCCTGCAAGGAGGGCGGTTCGGTCAGCCCCAGCATTTT. V usage is TRBV5-5 and J usage is TRBJ1-5; D gene uncertain. Germline CDR1 is SGHKS and CDR2 is YYEKEE (reference sequence). The V gene lost 4 bases and the J gene lost 6 bases, with 20 bases spanning the gap. The CDR3 sequence is 16 residues long.

This clonotype was found many times. The chain recombines TRBV6-1 with TRBJ2-7; D gene ambiguous. The CDR3 totals 10 residues. CDR1 is MNHNS, CDR2 SASEGT, per germline. Deletions cut 4 bases from V and 6 bases from J, with 4 bases between. The CDR3 DNA reads TGTGCCAGCAGTGTTCTCGAGCAGTACTTC. This codes for CASSVLEQYF.

This clonotype has just a few counts. The chain couples TRBV20-1 to TRBJ2-1, with D possibly being TRBD2 (5 bases). Germline lookup yields CDR1 DFQATT and CDR2 SNEGSKA (reference sequence). The CDR3 consists of 11 residues. V was cut by 6 bases and J by 3 bases, with 6 bases left in between. The CDR3 bases are TGCAGTGCAACTAGCTACAATGAGCAGTTCTTC. This sequence encodes CSATSYNEQFF.

The chain has TRBV27 and TRBJ2-1; 9 bases match TRBD1. V gave up 7 bases and J gave up 4 bases; unmatched junction bases: 8. The CDR3 extends over 15 amino acids. Per the germline V gene, CDR1 is MNHEY and CDR2 is SMNVEV (reference sequence). The CDR3 region is CASTPTGGFYNEQFF. The CDR3 nucleotides are TGTGCCAGCACCCCGACAGGGGGTTTTTACAATGAGCAGTTCTTC.

In this sample, this clonotype turned up many times. This chain links TRBV18 with TRBJ1-6, with D possibly TRBD1 on 5 matching bases. The CDR3 has 15 amino acids. V dropped 3 bases and J dropped 7 bases, with 13 bases sitting between them. Germline CDR1 reads KGHSH; CDR2 reads LQKENI. The CDR3 DNA follows: TGTGCCAGCTCACCCGAAGCAGGGCCCAATTCACCCCTCCACTTT. Protein product: CASSPEAGPNSPLHF.

The DNA of the CDR3 is TGCAGCGTTGAAGTTCCCTCGGACAGGGCGTCCTACGAGCAGTACTTC. Its translation is CSVEVPSDRASYEQYF. This chain joins TRBV29-1 and TRBJ2-7; 8 nucleotides agree with TRBD1. Germline assignment: CDR1 SQVTM and CDR2 ANQGSEA. The length of the CDR3 is 16 residues. V lost 1 base to trimming and J lost 1 base; unmatched junction nucleotides: 9.

The gene calls are TRBV9 and TRBJ2-7, with TRBD1 matching 10 bases. Germline V CDR1 and CDR2: SGDLS, YYNGEE. There are 15 residues in the CDR3. The V segment lost 6 bases and the J segment 5 bases; nucleotides outside the gene matches: 11. CDR3 residues: CASNRGGQGVNEQYF. The CDR3 region has the DNA TGTGCCAGCAACCGCGGAGGACAGGGGGTTAACGAGCAGTACTTC.

At least ten counts were recorded for this clonotype. V and J are TRBV30 and TRBJ1-1; no clear D gene. CDR1 and CDR2 from the germline V gene are GTSNPN and SVGIG (reference sequence). The CDR3 consists of 12 residues. V was trimmed by 3 bases and J by 1 base, leaving 6 bases between them. CDR3 residues: CAWSPGNTEAFF. CDR3 DNA sequence: TGTGCCTGGAGCCCGGGGAACACTGAAGCTTTCTTT. Filled out from reference TRBV30 and TRBJ1-1, the complete variable domain reads SQTIHQWPATLVQPVGSPLSLECTVEGTSNPNLYWYRQAAGRGLQLLFYSVGIGQISSEVPQNLSASRPQDRQFILSSKKLLLSDSGFYLCAWSPGNTEAFFGQGTRLTVV.

V and J are TRBV15 and TRBJ2-3, with 8 positions matching TRBD1. The ends lost 1 base at V and 5 bases at J; junction bases unmatched: 14. Germline V gives CDR1 LNHNV, CDR2 YYDKDF (reference sequence). There are 18 residues in the CDR3. The DNA of the CDR3 is TGTGCCACCAGCAGAGGTATCGGACAGGGCCTCATGGGAGATACGCAGTATTTT. Translated: CATSRGIGQGLMGDTQYF.

There are many counts of this clonotype. This chain uses TRBV11-2 with TRBJ2-6; no firm D call. The ends were cut back, 2 bases at V and 1 base at J, with 18 bases in the middle. Germline-derived CDR1 and CDR2 are SGHAT and FQNNGV. This CDR3 region has 19 residues. The chain's CDR3 is CASSLWLVRRASGANVLTF. The CDR3 coding sequence is TGTGCCAGCAGCTTATGGTTGGTCCGGAGAGCTTCTGGGGCCAACGTCCTGACTTTC.

This clonotype was seen a few times. The genes are TRBV7-9 and TRBJ1-1; 10 bases map to TRBD1. The CDR3 runs to 16 residues. Germline loops: CDR1 SEHNR, CDR2 FQNEAQ (reference sequence). The trim removed 4 bases at V and 1 base at J, leaving 6 bases unmatched. The CDR3 nucleotides are TGTGCCAGCAGCTCCTATGACAGGGGGCCGAACACTGAAGCTTTCTTT. The encoded protein is CASSSYDRGPNTEAFF.

V gene TRBV24-1 combines with J gene TRBJ2-2; tentative D call: TRBD2 (6 bases). The CDR3 length is 17 residues. With 5 bases removed from V and 4 bases from J, the gap between germline ends came to 19 bases. Germline V gives CDR1 KGHDR, CDR2 SFDVKD. The CDR3 region is CATSAPGTSFGTGELFF. CDR3 coding DNA: TGTGCCACCAGTGCTCCCGGGACTTCTTTTGGCACCGGGGAGCTGTTTTTT.

This clonotype was recorded at least ten times. The chain has TRBV12-3 or TRBV12-4 and TRBJ1-1, with a tentative D call TRBD1 (5 bases). This CDR3 region has 14 residues. The germline V and J ends were trimmed by 6 bases and 4 bases, with 15 bases remaining between them. The CDR3 here is CASRQRDGATEAFF. In nucleotides, the CDR3 is TGTGCCAGCAGACAGCGAGACGGGGCCACTGAAGCTTTCTTT.

The chain uses TRBV7-9 and TRBJ2-2; no definite D call. Trimming shortened V by 5 bases and J by 1 base, and 8 bases separated the two germline ends. Germline values: CDR1 SEHNR, CDR2 FQNEAQ (reference sequence). The CDR3 extends over 14 amino acids. CDR3 loop: CASSRRENTGELFF. In DNA form, the CDR3 reads TGTGCCAGCAGCCGAAGGGAGAACACCGGGGAGCTGTTTTTT.

This clonotype was seen just once. CDR3 in DNA: TGTGCCAGTAAGGGGGACAGATACACCGGGGAGCTGTTTTTT. It codes for CASKGDRYTGELFF. This chain joins TRBV19 and TRBJ2-2; 7 positions match TRBD1. V lost 7 bases, J lost 3 bases, and 5 bases stayed unmatched. The germline V gene encodes CDR1 LNHDA and CDR2 SQIVND (reference sequence). CDR3 length equals 14 residues.

This clonotype was observed a handful of times. The chain links TRBV11-1 to TRBJ2-2, with 9 bases lining up with TRBD1. The ends lost 5 bases at V and 3 bases at J; junction bases unmatched: 4. In germline, CDR1 is SGHAT, CDR2 FQDESV (reference sequence). This CDR3 spans 15 amino acids. As DNA, the CDR3 is TGTGCCAGCAGCCCGGGGACAGGGCACACCGGGGAGCTGTTTTTT. It is translated as CASSPGTGHTGELFF.

This clonotype has more than one count but fewer than ten. The J gene is TRBJ1-2, the V gene TRBV5-4, with D possibly matching TRBD1 (6 bases). This CDR3 contains 13 residues. The germline V gene encodes CDR1 SGHNT and CDR2 YYREEE (reference sequence). V lost 0 bases and J lost 8, with 11 bases in between. CDR3 nucleotide sequence: TGTGCCAGCAGCTTGGAGCCAGGGGCGGGCTACACCTTC. Amino acid sequence: CASSLEPGAGYTF.

The J gene is TRBJ2-5, the V gene TRBV5-1; 11 nucleotides agree with TRBD2. CDR1 is SGHRS and CDR2 is YFSETQ in the germline V gene. V shed 4 bases, J shed 2 bases, and the junction held 10 bases outside the gene matches. This CDR3 is 17 amino acids long. The CDR3 loop is CASSQYTSGSPQETQYF. The DNA for the CDR3 is TGCGCCAGCAGCCAATACACTAGCGGGAGTCCACAAGAGACCCAGTACTTC.

This clonotype was recorded many times. The rearrangement links TRBV27 to TRBJ1-1; 9 nucleotides match TRBD1. This CDR3 has 16 residues. With V trimmed by 5 bases and J by 7 bases, 14 bases remained unmatched. CDR1 is MNHEY and CDR2 is SMNVEV in the germline V gene (reference sequence). CDR3 loop: CASSPTGGARGFEAFF. Here the CDR3 DNA reads TGTGCCAGCAGTCCAACAGGGGGCGCGAGAGGTTTTGAAGCTTTCTTT.

The rearrangement links TRBV12-3 or TRBV12-4 to TRBJ2-1; the match to TRBD2 covers 15 bases. The CDR3 is 16 amino acids. The trim removed 5 bases at V and 10 bases at J, leaving 9 bases unmatched. CDR3 region: CASSLGTSGRLGEQFF. CDR3 nucleotide sequence: TGTGCCAGCAGTCTGGGGACTAGCGGGAGGCTAGGGGAGCAGTTCTTC.

This rearrangement joins TRBV7-9 to TRBJ2-5; the match to TRBD1 covers 8 bases. CDR3 length: 14 amino acids. J was trimmed by 4 bases and V by 4 bases; bases with no gene match: 5. Per germline, CDR1 SEHNR and CDR2 FQNEAQ (reference sequence). The chain's CDR3 is CASSSQGAGETQYF. In DNA, the CDR3 is TGTGCCAGCAGCTCCCAGGGGGCTGGAGAGACCCAGTACTTC.